The 24 T cell receptor beta chains presented below share a single source sample, sequenced in a study of response to subunit inactivated influenza vaccine. TCRdb reanalysed the RT-PCR reads using MiXCR and keeps one entry per CDR3 protein. The table includes more than 700,000 distinct CDR3 sequences, 21% detected once. The starting material was PBMCs from blood, obtained approximately 5 days after vaccination. The origin of the receptors is a man aged 50-60 years who received an inactivated influenza vaccine.

This clonotype was counted a few times. This chain uses TRBV6-2 or TRBV6-3 with TRBJ2-6, with 7 positions matching TRBD1. The CDR3 covers 16 residues. V dropped 6 bases and J dropped 1; count of bases not matched to a gene: 6. Germline CDR1 reads MNHEY; CDR2 reads SVGEGT. CDR3 nucleotides: TGTGCCAGCAGGGAAGGGGGCATTTCTGGGGCCAACGTCCTGACTTTC. Amino acid sequence: CASREGGISGANVLTF.

This clonotype was picked up a small number of times. The chain couples TRBV18 to TRBJ2-5; no definite D call. The V gene's germline CDR1 is KGHSH and CDR2 LQKENI. CDR3 length: 11 amino acids. Trimming left V 8 bases short and J 5 bases short, with 9 bases between. The CDR3 sequence: CASLKEETQYF. CDR3 nucleotides: TGTGCCAGCCTTAAGGAGGAGACCCAGTACTTC.

This clonotype was seen a handful of times. The chain employs TRBV12-3 or TRBV12-4 and TRBJ1-2, with D maybe TRBD1 (5 bases). The V and J ends lost 4 bases and 3 bases respectively, with 18 bases between them. This CDR3 has 16 amino acids. The CDR3 spells CASSSRGGGLYYGYTF. CDR3 in DNA: TGTGCCAGCAGTTCTAGGGGCGGGGGTCTCTACTATGGCTACACCTTC.

The rearrangement joins TRBV10-3 to TRBJ2-7, with 9 bases fitting TRBD1. Germline V gene sequence: CDR1 ENHRY, CDR2 SYGVKD. J gave up 4 bases and V 3 bases, and 4 bases lay outside the gene matches. This CDR3 spans 14 amino acids. CDR3 bases: TGTGCCATCAGTGATGGACAGGGGAGATACGAGCAGTACTTC. Translated: CAISDGQGRYEQYF.

The chain employs TRBV28 and TRBJ2-7, with no clear D. Germline V CDR1 and CDR2: MDHEN, SYDVKM. With 6 bases removed from V and 5 bases from J, the gap between germline ends came to 8 bases. CDR3 size: 11 residues. CDR3 region: CASRGRDEQYF. CDR3 coding DNA: TGTGCCAGCAGGGGTCGGGACGAGCAGTACTTC.

At least ten counts were recorded for this clonotype. The chain recombines TRBV7-3 with TRBJ2-1, with 10 bases fitting TRBD2. This CDR3 has 15 residues. Unmatched junction bases numbered 5, after V lost 5 bases and J lost 4 bases. Germline loops: CDR1 SGHTA, CDR2 FQGTGA. In DNA, the CDR3 is TGTGCCAGCAGCCCAACTAGCGGGGCATACAATGAGCAGTTCTTC. It encodes CASSPTSGAYNEQFF. Full variable domain (missing parts from reference TRBV7-3 and TRBJ2-1): GAGVSQTPSNKVTEKGKYVELRCDPISGHTALYWYRQSLGQGPEFLIYFQGTGAADDSGLPNDRFFAVRPEGSVSTLKIQRTERGDSAVYLCASSPTSGAYNEQFFGPGTRLTVL.

The V and J genes are TRBV4-2 and TRBJ1-2; D is uncertain. Between the trimmed V and J ends, which lost 1 base and 2 bases, there was a span of 11 bases. Per the germline V gene, CDR1 is LGHNA and CDR2 is YNFKEQ. The CDR3 covers 15 residues. CDR3 protein: CASSQVSRLNYGYTF. The DNA for the CDR3 is TGTGCCAGCAGCCAAGTTTCGAGGCTGAACTATGGCTACACCTTC.

The CDR3 DNA reads TGCAGCGTTGAGGGGAGGCCCTCCTACAATGAGCAGTTCTTC. Residues: CSVEGRPSYNEQFF. The genes are TRBV29-1 and TRBJ2-1, with D perhaps matching TRBD2 (6 bases). Trimming took 3 bases from V and 0 from J, leaving 9 bases between them. This CDR3 is built from 14 residues. Germline V gives CDR1 SQVTM, CDR2 ANQGSEA.

A remark on this clonotype: One junction end disagrees with the germline gene, perhaps due to a read error. The CDR3 spells CASSLGAGGSTDTQCF. CDR3 bases: TGTGCCAGCAGCTTAGGAGCGGGGGGGAGCACAGATACGCAGTGTTTT. The V gene is TRBV7-2, the J gene TRBJ2-3, with 10 bases identical to TRBD2. Germline V gene data show CDR1 as SGHTA and CDR2 as FQGNSA. This CDR3 comprises 16 residues.

The CDR3 nucleotides read TGCAGTGCTAGGCCCCCCCGACAGACGACCTACGAGCAGTACTTC. Its protein product is CSARPPRQTTYEQYF. The V call is TRBV20-1, the J call TRBJ2-7; D possibly corresponds to TRBD1 (5 bases). The CDR3 extends over 15 amino acids. The germline V gene encodes CDR1 DFQATT and CDR2 SNEGSKA (reference sequence). The V and J ends lost 3 bases and 2 bases respectively, with 17 bases between them.

The CDR3 nucleotides read TGTGCCAGCAGCGTAGGAGTGACACTCTCCTACAATGAGCAGTTCTTC. Its protein product is CASSVGVTLSYNEQFF. The V and J genes are TRBV9 and TRBJ2-1; D gene unclear. Trimming removed 0 bases from V and 0 bases from J, with 10 bases in between. The CDR3 covers 16 residues. Germline V gives CDR1 SGDLS, CDR2 YYNGEE.

This clonotype was counted only a few times. This sequence joins TRBV5-1 and TRBJ1-1; D is unclear. The CDR3 has 14 amino acids. From germline, CDR1 is SGHRS and CDR2 YFSETQ. The V gene lost 0 bases and the J gene lost 5 bases, with 11 bases spanning the gap. In DNA form, the CDR3 reads TGCGCCAGCAGCTTGGTGGGAGGTGAGACTGAAGCTTTCTTT. Translated: CASSLVGGETEAFF.

This clonotype was counted between two and nine times. This chain connects TRBV7-2 to TRBJ1-6; D is ambiguous. CDR1 is SGHTA and CDR2 is FQGNSA in the germline V gene. V was pared by 5 bases and J by 10 bases, with 15 bases between. The CDR3 covers 14 residues. CDR3 sequence: CASSPGPVQSPLHF. The CDR3 region has the DNA TGTGCCAGCAGCCCGGGCCCCGTACAGTCACCCCTCCACTTT.

Comment on this clonotype: Mismatch with germline at one junction end may stem from a read error. V is TRBV6-1 and J is TRBJ2-2; TRBD2 matches 7 bases. The CDR3 length is 15 residues. Germline CDR1 MNHNS, CDR2 SASEGT. The CDR3 coding sequence is TGTTCCAGCAGTCCCAGCGGGAAGGGCACCGGGGAGCTGTTTTTT. Amino acid sequence: CSSSPSGKGTGELFF.

This chain connects TRBV11-1 to TRBJ1-6; TRBD1 might be the D (5 bases). V was clipped by 5 bases and J by 8 bases, with 25 bases between them. Germline CDR1 is SGHAT and CDR2 is FQDESV (reference sequence). The CDR3 is 18 residues long. The CDR3 spells CASSPAMGQRGSDSPLHF. As DNA, the CDR3 is TGTGCCAGCAGCCCAGCCATGGGCCAGCGGGGCAGCGATTCACCCCTCCACTTT.

This clonotype was found many times. The chain links TRBV28 to TRBJ1-2; D is ambiguous. Trimming took 6 bases from V and 0 from J, leaving 20 bases between them. The V gene's germline CDR1 is MDHEN and CDR2 SYDVKM. The CDR3 spans 17 residues. The CDR3 nucleotides are TGTGCCAGCAGCCCTCCACCTATGGCAACCCCTAACTATGGCTACACCTTC. It is translated as CASSPPPMATPNYGYTF.

The gene calls are TRBV7-2 and TRBJ2-3, with D hard to call. V was trimmed by 4 bases and J by 10 bases, leaving 21 bases between them. CDR1 is SGHTA, CDR2 FQGNSA, per germline. The CDR3 is made up of 15 amino acids. The CDR3 nucleotides are TGTGCCAGCAGCTCCGGGCTGACCGACTCCACGCCGCAGTATTTT. Translating gives CASSSGLTDSTPQYF. Looking up the rest from reference TRBV7-2 and TRBJ2-3 gives the full variable domain: GAGVSQSPSNKVTEKGKDVELRCDPISGHTALYWYRQSLGQGLEFLIYFQGNSAPDKSGLPSDRFSAERTGGSVSTLTIQRTQQEDSAVYLCASSSGLTDSTPQYFGPGTRLTVL.

The chain recombines TRBV20-1 with TRBJ2-6; no firm D call. Trimming cost V 5 bases and J 0 bases, with 8 bases left between them. CDR3 size: 14 residues. In germline, CDR1 is DFQATT, CDR2 SNEGSKA (reference sequence). The CDR3 sequence: CSAGVASGANVLTF. Written as DNA, the CDR3 is TGCAGTGCTGGGGTAGCCTCTGGGGCCAACGTCCTGACTTTC.

On this clonotype: A read error may be the cause here, since a much bigger clone is one base away. This rearrangement joins TRBV6-1 to TRBJ1-1, with D possibly matching TRBD1 (5 bases). Germline loops: CDR1 MNHNS, CDR2 SASEGT. This CDR3 is built from 13 residues. CDR3 sequence: CTSSGGANTEAFF. DNA for the CDR3: TGTACCAGCAGTGGAGGGGCAAACACTGAAGCTTTCTTT.

The chain combines TRBV12-3 or TRBV12-4 with TRBJ1-5; no clear D gene. V was clipped by 0 bases and J by 2 bases, with 11 bases between them. CDR3 length: 16 amino acids. This CDR3 is CASSLAAQRGNQPQHF. The CDR3 DNA reads as TGTGCCAGCAGTTTAGCGGCACAGCGTGGCAATCAGCCCCAGCATTTT.

This clonotype was observed a few times. The chain couples TRBV11-2 to TRBJ2-6; D gene ambiguous. From germline, CDR1 is SGHAT and CDR2 FQNNGV. The CDR3 is 15 residues long. Trimming stripped 3 bases from V and 0 bases from J, with 6 bases between. CDR3 in DNA: TGTGCCAGCAGCTTGCACAGCTCTGGGGCCAACGTCCTGACTTTC. Translated, it gives CASSLHSSGANVLTF.

The chain is built from TRBV7-6 and TRBJ2-2; D unclear. Germline values: CDR1 SGHVS, CDR2 FNYEAQ. V was clipped by 0 bases and J by 4 bases, with 9 bases between them. The CDR3 length is 15 residues. Here the CDR3 DNA reads TGTGCCAGCAGCTTAGCGCCCGGTAGCACCGGGGAGCTGTTTTTT. Its translation: CASSLAPGSTGELFF.

The rearrangement joins TRBV10-1 to TRBJ2-7, with D uncertain. Between the trimmed V and J ends, which lost 4 bases and 3 bases, there was a span of 10 bases. CDR3 length: 13 amino acids. Per germline, CDR1 WNHNN and CDR2 SYGVQD (reference sequence). The CDR3 loop is CASSGDAGYEQYF. The CDR3 DNA follows: TGCGCCAGCAGTGGAGACGCCGGCTACGAGCAGTACTTC.

This clonotype was counted between two and nine times. The chain has TRBV7-2 and TRBJ2-5; tentative D call: TRBD2 (6 bases). The CDR3 runs 15 residues. V gave up 1 base and J gave up 7 bases, with 16 bases separating them. Germline assignment: CDR1 SGHTA and CDR2 FQGNSA. CDR3 in DNA: TGTGCCAGCAGCTTAGGGCTAGCGAGACCAGGGACCCAGTACTTC. Its protein is CASSLGLARPGTQYF.